This T cell receptor beta chain was obtained from a study of shared clonotypes between healthy human individuals. The authors split each subset's genomic DNA evenly across several immunoSEQ plates. Sequenced by immunoSEQ multiplex PCR; TCRdb stores in-frame clones only, minus some. The profile shows roughly 500,000 clones, over 70% of them singletons. The source is a woman in her thirties or forties in good health. Some clones in this sample may be carry-over from other donors' samples. Sequences were obtained from PBMCs.

The CDR3 here is CASSFVGGSYEQYF. CDR3 nucleotides: TGTGCCAGCAGTTTCGTTGGGGGGTCCTACGAGCAGTACTTC. This chain joins TRBV28 and TRBJ2-7; possibly TRBD2 for D (6 bases). Trimming pared 3 bases from V and 1 base from J, leaving 10 bases between. The CDR3 covers 14 residues. CDR1 MDHEN and CDR2 SYDVKM come from the germline V gene.